The rows below give T cell receptor beta chains drawn from one sample of a study of blood T cells in healthy people across ages. Each CDR3 protein is one row after TCRdb ran MiXCR on the 5' RACE reads. The sample consists of roughly 900,000 distinct CDR3 sequences, around 48% of them appearing once. The sequenced material came from blood. These receptors came from a young man in good health. The CDR3 runs from the conserved cysteine through the conserved F or W. Each record gives: CDR3 DNA, CDR3 protein, D gene, clone size, V gene, J gene. The D gene is left open where the match is weak. Not all rows give a size; the values are once, few, many and, for expanded clones, a class.

CDR3nt: TGTGCCAGCAGTTCGACAGGGGTTTGGCAGCCCCAGCATTTT; CDR3aa: CASSSTGVWQPQHF; d_gene: TRBD1; abundance: .; v_gene: TRBV6-5; j_gene: TRBJ1-5
CDR3nt: TGCAGTGCTCCGGGACTAGCGGGGGGGGGCACAGATACGCAGTATTTT; CDR3aa: CSAPGLAGGGTDTQYF; d_gene: TRBD2; abundance: many; v_gene: TRBV20-1; j_gene: TRBJ2-3
CDR3nt: TGCGCCAGCAGCTCGACTAGCGGGGCCAGCTCCTGCGAGCAGTACTTC; CDR3aa: CASSSTSGASSCEQYF; d_gene: TRBD2; abundance: .; v_gene: TRBV5-1; j_gene: TRBJ2-7
CDR3nt: TGTGCCAGCAGTTTATCGAACGGAAATTCACCCCTCCACTTT; CDR3aa: CASSLSNGNSPLHF; d_gene: .; abundance: few; v_gene: TRBV27; j_gene: TRBJ1-6
CDR3nt: TGTGCCAGCAGCTTCAGCGACAGGGGCAATCAGCCCCAGCATTTT; CDR3aa: CASSFSDRGNQPQHF; d_gene: TRBD1; abundance: .; v_gene: TRBV5-6; j_gene: TRBJ1-5
CDR3nt: TGTGCCAGCATCGACAGGGGGCACGGCTACACCTTC; CDR3aa: CASIDRGHGYTF; d_gene: TRBD1; abundance: .; v_gene: TRBV2; j_gene: TRBJ1-2
CDR3nt: TGTGCCAGCAGCCAAGCTTTAACCCCCTACGAGCAGTACTTC; CDR3aa: CASSQALTPYEQYF; d_gene: .; abundance: few; v_gene: TRBV14; j_gene: TRBJ2-7
CDR3nt: TGCAGCGTTGCAAAGGGTATTCTCTATGATGAGCAGTTCTTC; CDR3aa: CSVAKGILYDEQFF; d_gene: .; abundance: .; v_gene: TRBV29-1; j_gene: TRBJ2-1
CDR3nt: TGTGCCAGCAGCCGCAACTGGGGGCCCACAGATACGCAGTATTTT; CDR3aa: CASSRNWGPTDTQYF; d_gene: .; abundance: few; v_gene: TRBV7-9; j_gene: TRBJ2-3
CDR3nt: TGTGCCAGCAGCGTCCGTACTGAGGACACTGAAGCTTTCTTT; CDR3aa: CASSVRTEDTEAFF; d_gene: .; abundance: few; v_gene: TRBV9; j_gene: TRBJ1-1
CDR3nt: TGTGCCAGCAGTTTAATATACGAGACCCAGTACTTC; CDR3aa: CASSLIYETQYF; d_gene: .; abundance: few; v_gene: TRBV12-3/TRBV12-4; j_gene: TRBJ2-5
CDR3nt: TGTGCCAGCAGCAGGGACCACACCCAAGAGACCCAGTACTTC; CDR3aa: CASSRDHTQETQYF; d_gene: .; abundance: .; v_gene: TRBV5-5; j_gene: TRBJ2-5
CDR3nt: TGCAGTGCTAGATATGGACAGGGGGCTAGCGGCTACACCTTC; CDR3aa: CSARYGQGASGYTF; d_gene: TRBD1; abundance: .; v_gene: TRBV20-1; j_gene: TRBJ1-2
CDR3nt: TGTGCCAGTAGTCCCTTTACAGTCTTGGGTAAGGATGAGCAGTTCTTC; CDR3aa: CASSPFTVLGKDEQFF; d_gene: .; abundance: .; v_gene: TRBV19; j_gene: TRBJ2-1
CDR3nt: TGTGCCAGCAGTTTCAGTATGGGCAATCAGCCCCAGCATTTT; CDR3aa: CASSFSMGNQPQHF; d_gene: .; abundance: once; v_gene: TRBV28; j_gene: TRBJ1-5
CDR3nt: TGTGCCAGCAGTGTCTCTAGCGGCCCGTACTACAATGAGCAGTTCTTC; CDR3aa: CASSVSSGPYYNEQFF; d_gene: TRBD2; abundance: few; v_gene: TRBV28; j_gene: TRBJ2-1
CDR3nt: TGTGCCAGCAGCGTAATGTCGGGGGGCTTCGAGGAGACCCAGTACTTC; CDR3aa: CASSVMSGGFEETQYF; d_gene: .; abundance: .; v_gene: TRBV9; j_gene: TRBJ2-5
CDR3nt: TGTGCCAGCAGTGAAGGATCGGGCACCGGGGAGCTGTTTTTT; CDR3aa: CASSEGSGTGELFF; d_gene: .; abundance: few; v_gene: TRBV25-1; j_gene: TRBJ2-2
CDR3nt: TGTGCCAGCAGCGTAGGACTTGCCAGCTCCTACAATGAGCAGTTCTTC; CDR3aa: CASSVGLASSYNEQFF; d_gene: .; abundance: few; v_gene: TRBV9; j_gene: TRBJ2-1
CDR3nt: TGTGCCAGCAGTGATCGGACGGGGGGGAGCACAGATACGCAGTATTTT; CDR3aa: CASSDRTGGSTDTQYF; d_gene: TRBD2; abundance: .; v_gene: TRBV2; j_gene: TRBJ2-3
CDR3nt: TGTGCCAGCAGACCACAAGGACAGGGGAACTATGGCTACACCTTC; CDR3aa: CASRPQGQGNYGYTF; d_gene: TRBD1; abundance: .; v_gene: TRBV6-4; j_gene: TRBJ1-2
CDR3nt: TGTGCCAGCAGTGAGCGGCTGAACAATGAGCAGTTCTTC; CDR3aa: CASSERLNNEQFF; d_gene: .; abundance: once; v_gene: TRBV6-4; j_gene: TRBJ2-1
CDR3nt: TGTGCCAGCAGTTCAACGGACGCCGCCTACGAGCAGTACTTC; CDR3aa: CASSSTDAAYEQYF; d_gene: .; abundance: .; v_gene: TRBV27; j_gene: TRBJ2-7
CDR3nt: TGTGCCAGCAGACCACAGGGGTATCGTTCTCCGGCTATGCCAGAGAAAAGAAGAAACACTGAAGCTTTCTTT; CDR3aa: CASRPQGYRSPAMPEKRRNTEAFF; d_gene: .; abundance: .; v_gene: TRBV21-1; j_gene: TRBJ1-1
CDR3nt: TGTGCCAGCAGCCAAGCGGGTCGTAGCGAGCAGTACTTC; CDR3aa: CASSQAGRSEQYF; d_gene: .; abundance: .; v_gene: TRBV4-2; j_gene: TRBJ2-7
CDR3nt: TGTGCCAGCAGCCCGGGACCGGGACGGGTTAATGAAAAACTGTTTTTT; CDR3aa: CASSPGPGRVNEKLFF; d_gene: .; abundance: .; v_gene: TRBV7-6; j_gene: TRBJ1-4
CDR3nt: TGTGCCAGCAGTTTAGGGACAACCGCGGGGCACAATCAGCCCCAGCATTTT; CDR3aa: CASSLGTTAGHNQPQHF; d_gene: .; abundance: .; v_gene: TRBV27; j_gene: TRBJ1-5
CDR3nt: TGTGCCAGCAGCTTAGTGCCACAAGGTTACAATGAGCAGTTCTTC; CDR3aa: CASSLVPQGYNEQFF; d_gene: .; abundance: few; v_gene: TRBV11-1; j_gene: TRBJ2-1
CDR3nt: TGTGCCAGCAGCTTCGGGTACCTTCAGGAGACCCAGTACTTC; CDR3aa: CASSFGYLQETQYF; d_gene: .; abundance: .; v_gene: TRBV7-2; j_gene: TRBJ2-5
CDR3nt: TGCGCCAGCAGCCAAGACGGGAGAAGTGACAATGAGCAGTTCTTC; CDR3aa: CASSQDGRSDNEQFF; d_gene: .; abundance: .; v_gene: TRBV4-1; j_gene: TRBJ2-1
CDR3nt: TGTGCCAGCAGCCAAGGAGAGCCCGGTCCCGTTAGCACAGATACGCAGTATTTT; CDR3aa: CASSQGEPGPVSTDTQYF; d_gene: .; abundance: once; v_gene: TRBV3-1; j_gene: TRBJ2-3
CDR3nt: TGTGCCAGCAGCTCGGGAGATACGCAGTATTTT; CDR3aa: CASSSGDTQYF; d_gene: .; abundance: medium-sized; v_gene: TRBV12-3/TRBV12-4; j_gene: TRBJ2-3
CDR3nt: TGTGCCAGCAGCCAAGGTACCGGACTTGTCTACGAGCAGTACTTC; CDR3aa: CASSQGTGLVYEQYF; d_gene: .; abundance: many; v_gene: TRBV4-2; j_gene: TRBJ2-7
CDR3nt: TGTGCCAGCATCCTAGGGACTCCGGGACAGCCGAAATACGAGCAGTACTTC; CDR3aa: CASILGTPGQPKYEQYF; d_gene: .; abundance: few; v_gene: TRBV7-3; j_gene: TRBJ2-7
CDR3nt: TGTGCCAGCAGTTCCCCCGGGACAGGCTCCCTCGAGCAGTACTTC; CDR3aa: CASSSPGTGSLEQYF; d_gene: TRBD1; abundance: .; v_gene: TRBV12-3/TRBV12-4; j_gene: TRBJ2-7
CDR3nt: TGCAGTGCCCGCCACGCAGGGGCCCGCAATGAGCAGTTCTTC; CDR3aa: CSARHAGARNEQFF; d_gene: .; abundance: .; v_gene: TRBV20-1; j_gene: TRBJ2-1
CDR3nt: TGTGCCACCAGCCAGACAGGGGCCAACTATGGCTACACCTTC; CDR3aa: CATSQTGANYGYTF; d_gene: TRBD1; abundance: once; v_gene: TRBV24-1; j_gene: TRBJ1-2
CDR3nt: TGTGCCAGCAGTTACCTAGGGACAGACAACACTGAAGCTTTCTTT; CDR3aa: CASSYLGTDNTEAFF; d_gene: TRBD1; abundance: .; v_gene: TRBV6-2/TRBV6-3; j_gene: TRBJ1-1
CDR3nt: TGCAGTGCAAGACTAGCCTCGAACACCGGGGAGCTGTTTTTT; CDR3aa: CSARLASNTGELFF; d_gene: TRBD2; abundance: .; v_gene: TRBV20-1; j_gene: TRBJ2-2
CDR3nt: TGCGCCAGCAGCCTGGACAGGGGCGCTGAGCAGTACTTC; CDR3aa: CASSLDRGAEQYF; d_gene: TRBD1; abundance: few; v_gene: TRBV5-1; j_gene: TRBJ2-7
CDR3nt: TGTGTCAGCAGTTTAGCGGACACCACCCGATACGAGCAGTACTTC; CDR3aa: CVSSLADTTRYEQYF; d_gene: .; abundance: .; v_gene: TRBV28; j_gene: TRBJ2-7
CDR3nt: TGCAGTGCTCCCCCGCCCTCTACCAAAAACATTCAGTACTTC; CDR3aa: CSAPPPSTKNIQYF; d_gene: .; abundance: .; v_gene: TRBV20-1; j_gene: TRBJ2-4
CDR3nt: TGTGCCATCAGCCGGCAGGATCACGAGCAGTACTTC; CDR3aa: CAISRQDHEQYF; d_gene: .; abundance: .; v_gene: TRBV10-3; j_gene: TRBJ2-7
CDR3nt: TGTGCCAGCAGCATTTCGGGACAGGGAAGCACAGATACGCAGTATTTT; CDR3aa: CASSISGQGSTDTQYF; d_gene: TRBD1; abundance: .; v_gene: TRBV3-1; j_gene: TRBJ2-3
CDR3nt: TGTGCCAGCAGTGACGTGCCGGGACTAGCGGCGTGTGAGCAGTACTTC; CDR3aa: CASSDVPGLAACEQYF; d_gene: TRBD2; abundance: .; v_gene: TRBV12-3/TRBV12-4; j_gene: TRBJ2-5
CDR3nt: TGTGCCAGCCGATTAGCGGGGGGTATAGAGACCCAGTACTTC; CDR3aa: CASRLAGGIETQYF; d_gene: TRBD2; abundance: .; v_gene: TRBV27; j_gene: TRBJ2-5
CDR3nt: TGCAGCGTTGTAATAGCGGGGGCCCGATCGGATACGCAGTATTTT; CDR3aa: CSVVIAGARSDTQYF; d_gene: TRBD2; abundance: once; v_gene: TRBV29-1; j_gene: TRBJ2-3
CDR3nt: TGTGCCAGCAGCCCACCCGGGACAGGGGTTACCTACGAGCAGTACTTC; CDR3aa: CASSPPGTGVTYEQYF; d_gene: TRBD1; abundance: many; v_gene: TRBV9; j_gene: TRBJ2-7
CDR3nt: TGTGCCAGCACCGGTAAGATGTCCAATCAGCCCCAGCATTTT; CDR3aa: CASTGKMSNQPQHF; d_gene: .; abundance: once; v_gene: TRBV6-6; j_gene: TRBJ1-5
CDR3nt: TGTGCCAGCAGGCCCCCGCAAACAGATACGCAGTATTTT; CDR3aa: CASRPPQTDTQYF; d_gene: .; abundance: once; v_gene: TRBV6-2/TRBV6-3; j_gene: TRBJ2-3
CDR3nt: TGTGCCAGCAGTTCGAACAGGGAGCGGCAGCCCCAGCATTTT; CDR3aa: CASSSNRERQPQHF; d_gene: .; abundance: .; v_gene: TRBV12-3/TRBV12-4; j_gene: TRBJ1-5
CDR3nt: TGTGCCAGCAGTCTACTCCCGGGACAGGGGGACTCCTACGAGCAGTACTTC; CDR3aa: CASSLLPGQGDSYEQYF; d_gene: TRBD1; abundance: .; v_gene: TRBV28; j_gene: TRBJ2-7
CDR3nt: TGTGCCAGCGGAGCTTTGGCCAGCCAAGAGACCCAGTACTTC; CDR3aa: CASGALASQETQYF; d_gene: .; abundance: once; v_gene: TRBV7-9; j_gene: TRBJ2-5
CDR3nt: TGTGCCATCAGCCTCGGGGGAGTAAACACTGAAGCTTTCTTT; CDR3aa: CAISLGGVNTEAFF; d_gene: .; abundance: .; v_gene: TRBV10-3; j_gene: TRBJ1-1
CDR3nt: TGCAGTGCTAGAGATTCAGGACTAGGGAACAATGAGCAGTTCTTC; CDR3aa: CSARDSGLGNNEQFF; d_gene: TRBD2; abundance: .; v_gene: TRBV20-1; j_gene: TRBJ2-1